This is a list of T cell receptor beta chains from one sample in a study of somatic mutations in cytotoxic T cells in rheumatoid arthritis. Measured with immunoSEQ multiplex PCR; TCRdb has only the in-frame clones, and not every one. The repertoire includes some 16,000 clones, roughly four fifths of them detected once, and 17% sits in the top ten. What was sequenced was CD8+ T cells sorted from blood. The receptors come from a woman aged 45-65 years with rheumatoid arthritis. Both conserved end residues are part of each CDR3. D genes are given only for firm matches. Clone size appears in some rows only: once, few, many, or a class for an expanded clone.

CDR3	DNA	size	V	J	D
CASSHRYSGLAGGASTDTQYF	TGTGCCAGCAGCCACCGTTATTCGGGACTAGCGGGAGGAGCCAGCACAGATACGCAGTATTTT	-	TRBV14	TRBJ2-3	TRBD2
CASSQGLAGGHNEQFF	TGCGCCAGCAGCCAAGGACTAGCGGGGGGGCATAATGAGCAGTTCTTC	-	TRBV4-1	TRBJ2-1	TRBD2
CASSIRQGPTGELFF	TGTGCCAGCAGCATAAGACAGGGGCCGACCGGGGAGCTGTTTTTT	-	TRBV7-4	TRBJ2-2	TRBD1
CATRRFDSSYEQYF	TGTGCCACCCGCCGGTTCGACAGCTCCTACGAGCAGTACTTC	-	TRBV6-5	TRBJ2-7	-
CASSPLTGSVKYTQYF	TGTGCCAGCAGCCCTCTCACCGGGTCCGTAAAATATACGCAGTATTTT	-	TRBV7-9	TRBJ2-3	-
CASSLSQGNFLAKNIQYF	TGTGCCAGCAGCTTATCACAGGGGAATTTCCTAGCCAAAAACATTCAGTACTTC	-	TRBV7-9	TRBJ2-4	TRBD1
CASSYSEGSSYNEQFF	TGTGCCAGCAGTTACTCTGAGGGGAGCTCCTACAATGAGCAGTTCTTC	-	TRBV6-5	TRBJ2-1	-
CASSPGFPTYNEQFF	TGTGCCAGCAGCCCGGGTTTCCCCACCTACAATGAGCAGTTCTTC	-	TRBV14	TRBJ2-1	-
CASSDRGGSSEAFF	TGTGCCAGCAGTGACAGGGGAGGTTCATCTGAAGCTTTCTTT	-	TRBV6-4	TRBJ1-1	-
CASSELSVYGYTF	TGTGCCAGCAGTGAATTGTCAGTCTATGGCTACACCTTC	-	TRBV2	TRBJ1-2	-
CASRERGDYGYTF	TGTGCCAGCAGAGAACGGGGTGACTATGGCTACACCTTC	-	TRBV25-1	TRBJ1-2	-
CASSVDGRVGTGELFF	TGTGCCAGCAGCGTAGATGGCAGGGTGGGCACCGGGGAGCTGTTTTTT	-	TRBV9	TRBJ2-2	-
CASSLAPQWTMVNTEAFF	TGCGCCAGCAGCTTGGCCCCACAGTGGACAATGGTGAACACTGAAGCTTTCTTT	-	TRBV5-1	TRBJ1-1	-
CASSQGQKETQYF	TGTGCCAGCAGCCAGGGACAGAAAGAGACCCAGTACTTC	-	TRBV27	TRBJ2-5	TRBD1
CATLAGGPRGYEQYF	TGTGCCACCCTAGCGGGAGGGCCTAGGGGGTACGAGCAGTACTTC	-	TRBV2	TRBJ2-7	TRBD2
CASSGGPDSLLSYEQYF	TGTGCCAGTAGTGGGGGGCCGGACAGCCTACTCTCCTACGAGCAGTACTTC	few	TRBV19	TRBJ2-7	-
CASSFVGGSYNEQFF	TGTGCCAGCAGCTTCGTCGGGGGCTCCTACAATGAGCAGTTCTTC	-	TRBV21-1	TRBJ2-1	-
CASSLGGVGYNEQFF	TGTGCCAGCAGCTTAGGGGGAGTGGGATACAATGAGCAGTTCTTC	-	TRBV7-6	TRBJ2-1	-
CASSIGRGQGANQPQHF	TGTGCCAGTAGTATCGGGCGAGGCCAAGGGGCAAATCAGCCCCAGCATTTT	-	TRBV19	TRBJ1-5	-
CASSQPSSNEQFF	TGTGCCAGCAGCCAGCCCTCCTCCAATGAGCAGTTCTTC	-	TRBV14	TRBJ2-1	-
CASSAPSGGSGYTF	TGCGCCAGCAGCGCACCATCAGGGGGCTCTGGCTACACCTTC	-	TRBV5-1	TRBJ1-2	TRBD1
CASGQLGLSYEQYF	TGTGCCAGTGGACAGTTAGGACTTTCCTACGAGCAGTACTTC	-	TRBV28	TRBJ2-7	-
CASSLDIDTQYF	TGTGCCAGCAGCCTGGACATAGATACGCAGTATTTT	-	TRBV7-6	TRBJ2-3	-
CASSPPASGRFYEQYF	TGTGCCAGCTCACCACCGGCGTCAGGACGGTTCTACGAGCAGTACTTC	-	TRBV18	TRBJ2-7	-
CASSEPPGERGQYYNSPLHF	TGTGCCAGCAGTGAACCCCCCGGAGAGAGGGGACAGTACTATAATTCACCCCTCCACTTT	-	TRBV6-1	TRBJ1-6	TRBD1
CASSRTDTNQPQHF	TGTGCCAGCTCTAGGACAGATACCAATCAGCCCCAGCATTTT	few	TRBV9	TRBJ1-5	-
CASSQPQGDQPQHF	TGCGCCAGCAGCCAACCGCAGGGGGATCAGCCCCAGCATTTT	once	TRBV4-1	TRBJ1-5	TRBD1
CASSLGTYTGELFF	TGTGCCAGCAGTTTGGGGACTTACACCGGGGAGCTGTTTTTT	few	TRBV27	TRBJ2-2	-
CASSEEGQLTDTQYF	TGTGCCAGCAGTGAGGAGGGACAGCTCACAGATACGCAGTATTTT	-	TRBV25-1	TRBJ2-3	-
CASSSSNGLGTQYF	TGTGCCAGCAGCTCCTCGAACGGACTAGGGACCCAGTACTTC	-	TRBV7-9	TRBJ2-5	TRBD2